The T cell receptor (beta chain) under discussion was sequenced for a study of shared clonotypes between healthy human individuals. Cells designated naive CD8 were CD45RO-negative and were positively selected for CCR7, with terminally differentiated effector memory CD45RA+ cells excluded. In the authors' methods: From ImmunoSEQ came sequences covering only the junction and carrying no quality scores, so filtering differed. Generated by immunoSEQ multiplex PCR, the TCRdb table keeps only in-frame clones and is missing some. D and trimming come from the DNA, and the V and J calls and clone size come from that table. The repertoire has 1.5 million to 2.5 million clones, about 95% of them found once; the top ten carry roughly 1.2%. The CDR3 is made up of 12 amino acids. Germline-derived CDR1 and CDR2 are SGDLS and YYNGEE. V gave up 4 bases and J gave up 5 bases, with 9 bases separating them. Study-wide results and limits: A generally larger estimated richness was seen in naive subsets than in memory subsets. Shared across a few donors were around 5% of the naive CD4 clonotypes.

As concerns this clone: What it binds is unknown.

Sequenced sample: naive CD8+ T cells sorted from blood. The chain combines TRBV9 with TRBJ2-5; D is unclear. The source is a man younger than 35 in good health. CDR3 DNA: TGTGCCAGCAGCCCCGGACGGGAGACCCAGTACTTC. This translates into CASSPGRETQYF.